The clone carrying this T cell receptor (beta chain) was observed a single time. The entry originates in a study of OX40 agonist ivuxolimab in advanced cancers. Study in general: Dose-escalation cases comprised hepatocellular carcinoma, melanoma, renal cell or head and neck cancer.

Here immunoSEQ multiplex PCR was the method, and the copy in TCRdb shows in-frame clones only, minus some. The sample lists 10,000 to 13,000 clones; more than 60% were seen once. Deletions cut 10 bases from V and 7 bases from J, with 16 bases between. Germline CDR1 LNHDA, CDR2 SQIVND (reference sequence). The CDR3 is 12 residues long. V gene TRBV19 combines with J gene TRBJ1-2, with D maybe TRBD1 (6 bases). The origin of this receptor is an adult with an advanced solid tumor such as melanoma, head and neck, liver or kidney cancer. This specimen was CD4+ or CD8+ T cells sorted from blood, taken in a trial of the OX40 agonist ivuxolimab. This CDR3 reads CAKPDSDGGYTF. The CDR3 DNA sequence: TGTGCCAAACCGGACAGTGATGGTGGCTACACCTTC.